The 21 T cell receptor beta chains presented below share a single source sample, sequenced in a study of T cells in Graves' hyperthyroidism and ophthalmopathy. Amplification of TCR beta CDR3 regions used RNA as the template. The TCR CDR3 was amplified in a first-round RT-PCR using the HTBI primer set. TCRdb recomputed calls from the multiplex PCR reads with MiXCR, one row per CDR3 protein. The top ten hold about half of the sample, which has around 490,000 distinct CDR3 sequences, 20% seen once. Sequencing input: blood. The source of these receptors is a man aged 40-49 years with Graves' ophthalmopathy.

This clonotype has just a few counts. Because the CDR3 is missing its conserved closing phenylalanine or tryptophan, this is likely a read error. This sequence joins TRBV30 and TRBJ2-7, with 9 bases lining up with TRBD1. Losses at the gene ends were 5 bases for V and 2 bases for J; bases not matched to a gene: 1. The germline gives CDR1 GTSNPN, CDR2 SVGIG (reference sequence). CDR3 size: 12 residues. CDR3: CAWGTGPYEQYL. In DNA, the CDR3 is TGTGCCTGGGGGACAGGGCCCTACGAGCAGTACCTC.

This clonotype showed up many times. This clone may be a read error of a much larger clone one base away. The chain joins TRBV11-2 to TRBJ1-5; D call uncertain. V lost 2 bases and J lost 1, with 3 bases in between. Germline CDR1 reads SGHAT; CDR2 reads FQNNGV. The CDR3 runs 13 residues. The CDR3 here is CASSLRSNQPQHF. CDR3 sequence (DNA): TGTGCCAGCAGCTTAAGGAGCAATCAGCCCCAGCATTTT.

V is TRBV6-1 and J is TRBJ1-1; 10 bases match TRBD1. This CDR3 spans 15 amino acids. Germline V gives CDR1 MNHNS, CDR2 SASEGT. V trimming: 6 bases; J trimming: 0 bases; junction bases outside the gene matches: 4. CDR3 DNA: TGTGCCAGCAGGGACAGGGGGGCCTTGAACACTGAAGCTTTCTTT. Residues: CASRDRGALNTEAFF.

In this sample, this clonotype turned up many times. The chain combines TRBV7-2 with TRBJ2-1, with 9 bases fitting TRBD2. Germline V gene data show CDR1 as SGHTA and CDR2 as FQGNSA. With V trimmed by 2 bases and J by 1 base, 3 bases remained unmatched. This CDR3 is 16 amino acids long. DNA of the CDR3: TGTGCCAGCAGCTTAAGGCGGGGGGGGTCCTACAATGAGCAGTTCTTC. This sequence encodes CASSLRRGGSYNEQFF. The whole variable domain, filled in from reference TRBV7-2 and TRBJ2-1, reads GAGVSQSPSNKVTEKGKDVELRCDPISGHTALYWYRQSLGQGLEFLIYFQGNSAPDKSGLPSDRFSAERTGGSVSTLTIQRTQQEDSAVYLCASSLRRGGSYNEQFFGPGTRLTVL.

This chain connects TRBV18 to TRBJ1-3; TRBD1 matches at 9 bases. J lost 2 bases, V lost 4 bases, and 6 bases had no gene match. The CDR3 contains 16 residues. Germline CDR1 KGHSH, CDR2 LQKENI. CDR3 DNA sequence: TGTGCCAGCTCACTTAAACAGGGGGCGGCTGGAAACACCATATATTTT. This encodes CASSLKQGAAGNTIYF.

The chain combines TRBV12-3 or TRBV12-4 with TRBJ2-7, with unresolved D. CDR3 length: 16 amino acids. With 3 bases removed from V and 0 bases from J, the gap between germline ends came to 15 bases. The CDR3 protein is CASSFLGSPNSYEQYF. Written as DNA, the CDR3 is TGTGCCAGCAGTTTTCTGGGATCTCCGAACTCCTACGAGCAGTACTTC.

This rearrangement joins TRBV6-1 to TRBJ2-5; TRBD1 matches at 7 bases. CDR3 size: 14 residues. The junction had 1 base not matched to a gene; V was cut back by 1 base and J by 2 bases. Germline CDR1 is MNHNS and CDR2 is SASEGT. CDR3 in amino acids: CASSEGRGQETQYF. The CDR3 DNA follows: TGTGCCAGCAGTGAAGGCAGGGGGCAAGAGACCCAGTACTTC.

This clonotype occurred a few times. The chain couples TRBV18 to TRBJ2-2; 8 positions match TRBD2. The V and J ends lost 5 bases and 6 bases, in that order; junction bases with no gene match: 11. The CDR3 has 16 residues. Germline values: CDR1 KGHSH, CDR2 LQKENI. The CDR3 DNA reads TGTGCCAGCTCATTAAGTGAGCGGGAGATCGCCGGGGAGCTGTTTTTT. Protein product: CASSLSEREIAGELFF.

This clonotype was observed a few times. V usage is TRBV5-1 and J usage is TRBJ2-7, with 9 bases aligning to TRBD1. Germline loops: CDR1 SGHRS, CDR2 YFSETQ. The CDR3 has 17 residues. The V gene end was trimmed by 2 bases and the J gene end by 2 bases; junction bases not matched to a gene: 11. The CDR3 DNA reads as TGCGCCAGCAGCTTTGCCGACAGGGGGACTGTCCCCTACGAGCAGTACTTC. Translated, it gives CASSFADRGTVPYEQYF.

This clonotype was observed many times. The rearrangement joins TRBV30 to TRBJ1-2; tentative D call: TRBD1 (6 bases). Germline-derived CDR1 and CDR2 are GTSNPN and SVGIG (reference sequence). The CDR3 totals 12 residues. Trimming shortened V by 3 bases and J by 9 bases, and 14 bases separated the two germline ends. DNA of the CDR3: TGTGCCTGGAGGATGGAGGGGGGGAGCTACACCTTC. As protein: CAWRMEGGSYTF.

This clonotype showed up many times. J is TRBJ1-4 and V is TRBV11-2; D is perhaps TRBD1 (5 bases). The germline gives CDR1 SGHAT, CDR2 FQNNGV. The V and J ends lost 9 bases and 5 bases respectively, with 13 bases between them. The CDR3 covers 13 residues. The CDR3 nucleotides read TGTGCCAGTCGTTCAGGGCAAAATGAAAAACTGTTTTTT. It specifies CASRSGQNEKLFF. Full variable domain (missing parts from reference TRBV11-2 and TRBJ1-4): EAGVAQSPRYKIIEKRQSVAFWCNPISGHATLYWYQQILGQGPKLLIQFQNNGVVDDSQLPKDRFSAERLKGVDSTLKIQPAKLEDSAVYLCASRSGQNEKLFFGSGTQLSVL.

The chain combines TRBV6-2 or TRBV6-3 with TRBJ2-1, with 9 bases matching TRBD2. CDR3 size: 18 residues. CDR1 and CDR2 from the germline V gene are MNHEY and SVGEGT. After removal of 2 bases from V and 4 bases from J, the junction contained 12 bases not matched to a gene. Here the CDR3 reads CASSYPLLAGDLYNEQFF. In nucleotides, the CDR3 is TGTGCCAGCAGTTACCCCTTACTAGCGGGCGACCTTTACAATGAGCAGTTCTTC.

In its sample, this clonotype was seen a few times. The chain uses TRBV24-1 and TRBJ2-3; D tentatively fits TRBD1 or TRBD2 (5 bases each). The V and J ends lost 5 bases and 4 bases respectively, with 12 bases between them. Germline assignment: CDR1 KGHDR and CDR2 SFDVKD. The length of the CDR3 is 14 residues. The CDR3 spells CATSGLGESDTQYF. The CDR3 region has the DNA TGTGCCACCAGTGGGTTAGGGGAGTCAGATACGCAGTATTTT.

This rearrangement joins TRBV6-2 or TRBV6-3 to TRBJ2-1; TRBD2 agrees at 11 bases. The length of the CDR3 is 16 residues. Germline-derived CDR1 and CDR2 are MNHEY and SVGEGT. The V and J ends lost 6 bases and 4 bases, in that order; junction bases with no gene match: 8. The CDR3 nucleotides are TGTGCCAGCAGACTAGCCGGGACTAGCGGTTACAATGAGCAGTTCTTC. Residues: CASRLAGTSGYNEQFF.

This clonotype was found a few times. The V and J genes are TRBV7-3 and TRBJ1-5, with 8 bases matching TRBD1. CDR3 length: 15 amino acids. Losses at the gene ends were 5 bases for V and 6 bases for J; bases not matched to a gene: 9. Germline V CDR1 and CDR2: SGHTA, FQGTGA. CDR3 in DNA: TGTGCCAGCAGCCCGGGACAGGACATTATTCAGCCCCAGCATTTT. Translated: CASSPGQDIIQPQHF.

This clonotype was counted many times. The chain employs TRBV2 and TRBJ1-1, with 7 bases identical to TRBD1. This CDR3 is built from 15 residues. V gave up 6 bases and J gave up 1 base; unmatched junction bases: 8. Germline V gene sequence: CDR1 SNHLY, CDR2 FYNNEI. CDR3: CASSKTGRENTEAFF. The CDR3 nucleotides read TGTGCCAGCAGCAAGACAGGGAGGGAGAACACTGAAGCTTTCTTT. The full variable domain, rest sourced from reference TRBV2 and TRBJ1-1, is EPEVTQTPSHQVTQMGQEVILRCVPISNHLYFYWYRQILGQKVEFLVSFYNNEISEKSEIFDDQFSVERPDGSNFTLKIRSTKLEDSAMYFCASSKTGRENTEAFFGQGTRLTVV.

This clonotype was seen at least ten times. The genes are TRBV30 and TRBJ2-7; D unclear. Germline V gene data show CDR1 as GTSNPN and CDR2 as SVGIG (reference sequence). The germline V and J ends were trimmed by 4 bases and 0 bases, with 4 bases remaining between them. The CDR3 is 11 residues long. The CDR3 DNA reads TGTGCCTGGACCGCCTCCTACGAGCAGTACTTC. Protein product: CAWTASYEQYF.

V gene TRBV19 combines with J gene TRBJ1-5, with TRBD1 matching over 9 bases. V dropped 7 bases and J dropped 0; count of bases not matched to a gene: 1. Germline-derived CDR1 and CDR2 are LNHDA and SQIVND (reference sequence). The CDR3 has 14 residues. CDR3 loop: CASNRGPSNQPQHF. For the CDR3, the DNA is TGTGCCAGTAACAGGGGGCCTAGCAATCAGCCCCAGCATTTT.

V gene TRBV6-1 combines with J gene TRBJ1-1; 11 nucleotides agree with TRBD1. Germline CDR1 is MNHNS and CDR2 is SASEGT. The V segment lost 8 bases and the J segment 8 bases; nucleotides outside the gene matches: 4. The CDR3 is 12 residues long. In nucleotides, the CDR3 is TGTGCCAGCTCGGACAGGGGGCGCGAAGCTTTCTTT. Its translation is CASSDRGREAFF.

This clonotype was detected a few times. The chain employs TRBV5-1 and TRBJ2-1, with D perhaps TRBD2 (5 bases). Germline values: CDR1 SGHRS, CDR2 YFSETQ. Trimming shortened V by 5 bases and J by 5 bases, and 17 bases separated the two germline ends. This CDR3 comprises 15 residues. This CDR3 reads CASSGERSSHNEQFF. CDR3 nucleotide sequence: TGCGCCAGCAGTGGGGAGCGATCCTCTCACAATGAGCAGTTCTTC.

With respect to this clonotype: The junction shows a germline mismatch at one end, possibly a read error. J is TRBJ2-3 and V is TRBV18; 10 nucleotides align to TRBD2. CDR1 KGHSH and CDR2 LQKENI come from the germline V gene. There are 17 residues in the CDR3. CDR3 region: CGSSSPRTSGLGDTQYF. CDR3 nucleotides: TGTGGCAGCTCATCGCCGAGGACTAGCGGCCTTGGGGATACGCAGTATTTT.